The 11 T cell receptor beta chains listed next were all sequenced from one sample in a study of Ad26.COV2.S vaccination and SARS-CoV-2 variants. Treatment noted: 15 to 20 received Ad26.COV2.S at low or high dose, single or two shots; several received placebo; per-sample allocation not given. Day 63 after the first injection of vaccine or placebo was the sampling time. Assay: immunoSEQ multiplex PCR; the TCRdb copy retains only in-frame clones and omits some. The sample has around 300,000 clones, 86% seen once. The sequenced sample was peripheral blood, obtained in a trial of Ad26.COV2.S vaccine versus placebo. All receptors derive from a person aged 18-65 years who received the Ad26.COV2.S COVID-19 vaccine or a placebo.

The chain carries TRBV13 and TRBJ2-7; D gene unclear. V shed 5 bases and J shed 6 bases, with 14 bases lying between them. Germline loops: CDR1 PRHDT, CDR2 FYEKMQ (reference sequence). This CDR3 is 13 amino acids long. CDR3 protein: CASSPAPTGEQYF. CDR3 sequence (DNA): TGTGCCAGCAGCCCGGCCCCGACGGGCGAGCAGTACTTC.

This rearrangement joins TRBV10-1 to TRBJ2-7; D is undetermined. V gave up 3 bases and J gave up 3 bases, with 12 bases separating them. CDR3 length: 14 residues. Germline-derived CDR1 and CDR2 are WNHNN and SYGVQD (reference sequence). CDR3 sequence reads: CASSDGSGIYEQYF. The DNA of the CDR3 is TGCGCCAGCAGTGACGGTTCAGGAATCTACGAGCAGTACTTC.

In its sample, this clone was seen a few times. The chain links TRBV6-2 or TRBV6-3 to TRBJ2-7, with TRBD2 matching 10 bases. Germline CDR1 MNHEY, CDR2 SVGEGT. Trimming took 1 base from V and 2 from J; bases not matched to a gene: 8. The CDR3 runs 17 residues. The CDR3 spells CASSYWVLAGLTYEQYF. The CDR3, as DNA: TGTGCCAGCAGTTACTGGGTACTAGCGGGACTCACCTACGAGCAGTACTTC.

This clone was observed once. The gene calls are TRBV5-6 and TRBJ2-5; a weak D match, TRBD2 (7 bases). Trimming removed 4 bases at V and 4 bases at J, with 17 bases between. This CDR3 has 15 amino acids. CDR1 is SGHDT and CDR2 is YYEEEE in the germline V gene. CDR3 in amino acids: CASSPKGGRRETQYF. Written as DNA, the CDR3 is TGTGCCAGCAGCCCCAAGGGGGGGCGCAGAGAGACCCAGTACTTC.

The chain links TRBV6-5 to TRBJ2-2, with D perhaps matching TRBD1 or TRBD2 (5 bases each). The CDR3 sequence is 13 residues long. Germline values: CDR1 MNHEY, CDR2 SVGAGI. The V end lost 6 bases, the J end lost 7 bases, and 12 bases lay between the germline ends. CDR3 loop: CASRAKGSGELFF. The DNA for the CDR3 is TGTGCCAGCAGAGCAAAGGGGAGCGGGGAGCTGTTTTTT.

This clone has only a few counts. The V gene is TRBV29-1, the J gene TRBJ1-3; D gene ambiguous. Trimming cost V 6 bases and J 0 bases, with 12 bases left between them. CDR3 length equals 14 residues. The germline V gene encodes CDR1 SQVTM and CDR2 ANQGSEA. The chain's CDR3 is CSVQEGSSGNTIYF. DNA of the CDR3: TGCAGCGTCCAAGAGGGAAGCTCTGGAAACACCATATATTTT.

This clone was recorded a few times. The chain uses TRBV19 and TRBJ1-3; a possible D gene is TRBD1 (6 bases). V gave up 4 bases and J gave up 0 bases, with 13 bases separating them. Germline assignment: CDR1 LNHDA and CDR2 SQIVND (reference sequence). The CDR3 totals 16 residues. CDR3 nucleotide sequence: TGTGCCAGTAGTAAGTCAGGGGCTGTCTCTGGAAACACCATATATTTT. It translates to CASSKSGAVSGNTIYF.

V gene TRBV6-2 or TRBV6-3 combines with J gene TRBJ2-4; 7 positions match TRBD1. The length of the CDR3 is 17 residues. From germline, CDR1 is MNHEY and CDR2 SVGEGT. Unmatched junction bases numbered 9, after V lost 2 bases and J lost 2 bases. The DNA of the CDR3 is TGTGCCAGCAGTTACCGAACTCGACAGGGAACCAAAAACATTCAGTACTTC. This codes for CASSYRTRQGTKNIQYF.

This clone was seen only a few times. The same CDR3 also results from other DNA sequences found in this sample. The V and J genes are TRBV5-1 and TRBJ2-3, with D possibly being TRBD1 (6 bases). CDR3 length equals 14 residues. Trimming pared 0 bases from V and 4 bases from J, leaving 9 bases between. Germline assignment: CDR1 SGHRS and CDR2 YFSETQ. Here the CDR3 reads CASSLVQGADTQYF. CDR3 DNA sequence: TGCGCCAGCAGCTTGGTACAGGGTGCAGATACGCAGTATTTT.

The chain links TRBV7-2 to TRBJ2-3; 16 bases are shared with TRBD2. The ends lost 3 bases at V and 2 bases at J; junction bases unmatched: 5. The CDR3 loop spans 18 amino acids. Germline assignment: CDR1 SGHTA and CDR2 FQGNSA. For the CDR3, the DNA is TGTGCCAGCAGCTTTGGGACTAGCGGGGGGGATTACACAGATACGCAGTATTTT. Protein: CASSFGTSGGDYTDTQYF. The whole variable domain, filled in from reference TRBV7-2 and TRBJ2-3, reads GAGVSQSPSNKVTEKGKDVELRCDPISGHTALYWYRQSLGQGLEFLIYFQGNSAPDKSGLPSDRFSAERTGGSVSTLTIQRTQQEDSAVYLCASSFGTSGGDYTDTQYFGPGTRLTVL.

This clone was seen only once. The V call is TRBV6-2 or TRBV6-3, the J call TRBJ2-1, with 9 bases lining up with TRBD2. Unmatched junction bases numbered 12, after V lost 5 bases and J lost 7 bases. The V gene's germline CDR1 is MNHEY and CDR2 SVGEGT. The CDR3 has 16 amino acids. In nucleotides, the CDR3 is TGTGCCAGCAGTGCTCCCGGGACTAGCAGGGGAAATGAGCAGTTCTTC. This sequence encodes CASSAPGTSRGNEQFF.